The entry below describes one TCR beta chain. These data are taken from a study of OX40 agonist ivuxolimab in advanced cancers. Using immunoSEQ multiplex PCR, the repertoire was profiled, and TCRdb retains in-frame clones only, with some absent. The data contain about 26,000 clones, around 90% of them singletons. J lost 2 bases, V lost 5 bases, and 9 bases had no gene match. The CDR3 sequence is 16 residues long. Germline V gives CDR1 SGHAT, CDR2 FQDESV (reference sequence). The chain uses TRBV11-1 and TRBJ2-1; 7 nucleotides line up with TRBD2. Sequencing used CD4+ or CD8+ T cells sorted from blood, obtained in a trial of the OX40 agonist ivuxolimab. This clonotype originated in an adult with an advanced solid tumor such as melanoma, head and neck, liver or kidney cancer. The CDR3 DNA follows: TGTGCCAGCAGCCGGGCCTCGGGGGGAGCCTACAATGAGCAGTTCTTC. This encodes CASSRASGGAYNEQFF. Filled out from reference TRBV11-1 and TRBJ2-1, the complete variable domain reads EAEVAQSPRYKITEKSQAVAFWCDPISGHATLYWYRQILGQGPELLVQFQDESVVDDSQLPKDRFSAERLKGVDSTLKIQPAELGDSAMYLCASSRASGGAYNEQFFGPGTRLTVL.